Each of the 21 T cell receptor beta chains below was sequenced from the same sample in a study of T cells in Graves' hyperthyroidism and ophthalmopathy. Researchers took RNA transcripts and amplified the TCR beta CDR3 regions from them. The TCR CDR3 was amplified in a first-round RT-PCR using the HTBI primer set. TCRdb independently ran MiXCR on the multiplex PCR reads; one entry per CDR3 protein. The data show roughly 500,000 distinct CDR3 sequences, with roughly 23% seen just once and approximately 49% held by the top ten. The sample comprised blood. These receptors were obtained from a woman in her seventies with Graves' ophthalmopathy.

The chain has TRBV6-1 and TRBJ2-7; TRBD2 might be the D (5 bases). The CDR3 loop spans 14 amino acids. V gave up 3 bases and J gave up 6 bases, with 15 bases separating them. The V gene's germline CDR1 is MNHNS and CDR2 SASEGT. CDR3 in amino acids: CASSEIPDFAEQYF. CDR3 nucleotides: TGTGCCAGCAGTGAGATACCGGACTTTGCCGAGCAGTACTTC.

The chain joins TRBV5-1 to TRBJ2-7; no definite D call. CDR3 length: 16 residues. Germline-derived CDR1 and CDR2 are SGHRS and YFSETQ. The V end lost 0 bases, the J end lost 3 bases, and 16 bases lay between the germline ends. The chain's CDR3 is CASSLGTTPPDYEQYF. The DNA of the CDR3 is TGCGCCAGCAGCTTGGGTACTACCCCCCCGGACTACGAGCAGTACTTC.

The V gene is TRBV4-1, the J gene TRBJ1-1; no definite D call. The V end lost 2 bases, the J end lost 5 bases, and 15 bases lay between the germline ends. The CDR3 has 15 residues. Germline V lookup: CDR1 MGHRA, CDR2 YSYEKL. The CDR3, as DNA: TGCGCCAGCAGCCAACCAACAAGGGTTGGAACTGAAGCTTTCTTT. Protein: CASSQPTRVGTEAFF.

The chain employs TRBV6-1 and TRBJ2-2; D is undetermined. The germline gives CDR1 MNHNS, CDR2 SASEGT. V was trimmed by 8 bases and J by 8 bases, leaving 24 bases between them. There are 16 residues in the CDR3. CDR3 sequence (DNA): TGTGCCAGCCGCCCTGGCGGCGGTCGTTCGGTAGGGGAGCTGTTTTTT. Protein sequence: CASRPGGGRSVGELFF.

V is TRBV3-1 and J is TRBJ1-5; TRBD1 is a possible D gene (6 bases). Germline V lookup: CDR1 LGHDT, CDR2 YNNKEL (reference sequence). This CDR3 has 14 residues. The V and J ends lost 2 bases and 4 bases respectively, with 9 bases between them. CDR3 sequence: CASSQWQGNQPQHF. Written as DNA, the CDR3 is TGTGCCAGCAGCCAATGGCAGGGGAATCAGCCCCAGCATTTT. The full variable domain, rest sourced from reference TRBV3-1 and TRBJ1-5, is DTAVSQTPKYLVTQMGNDKSIKCEQNLGHDTMYWYKQDSKKFLKIMFSYNNKELIINETVPNRFSPKSPDKAHLNLHINSLELGDSAVYFCASSQWQGNQPQHFGDGTRLSIL.

This clonotype was observed many times. The J gene is TRBJ1-2, the V gene TRBV28; 10 bases match TRBD1. V gave up 6 bases and J gave up 8 bases; unmatched junction bases: 6. CDR1 is MDHEN, CDR2 SYDVKM, per germline. This CDR3 is 13 amino acids long. CDR3 protein: CASRRQGAGGYTF. CDR3 nucleotides: TGTGCCAGCAGGCGACAGGGGGCAGGAGGCTACACCTTC.

The CDR3 sequence: CAWSVRQDDSPLHF. DNA for the CDR3: TGTGCCTGGAGTGTACGACAGGATGATTCACCCCTCCACTTT. The chain couples TRBV30 to TRBJ1-6, with D possibly TRBD1 on 6 matching bases. This CDR3 region has 14 residues. CDR1 and CDR2 from the germline V gene are GTSNPN and SVGIG (reference sequence). V was clipped by 0 bases and J by 8 bases, with 11 bases between them.

This clonotype turned up a few times. This chain links TRBV7-2 with TRBJ2-7; D unclear. Germline CDR1 is SGHTA and CDR2 is FQGNSA. The CDR3 is 13 amino acids. Trimming removed 1 base at V and 4 bases at J, with 8 bases between. The CDR3 coding sequence is TGTGCCAGCAGCTTAGATTGGTCGTACGAGCAGTACTTC. It is translated as CASSLDWSYEQYF.

A note on this clonotype: A much larger clone is a single base away; this may be a read error. The CDR3: CSALSDRDRGFDGQFF. DNA of the CDR3: TGCAGTGCTCTAAGTGATCGGGACAGGGGGTTCGATGGGCAGTTCTTC. V gene TRBV20-1 combines with J gene TRBJ2-1, with TRBD1 matching over 11 bases. CDR1 and CDR2 (germline): DFQATT, SNEGSKA (reference sequence). The CDR3 loop spans 16 amino acids. Trimming took 5 bases from V and 12 from J; bases not matched to a gene: 18.

This clonotype was counted ten times or more. This chain connects TRBV7-2 to TRBJ2-1, with TRBD2 matching 9 bases. The CDR3 consists of 14 residues. Germline V gene data show CDR1 as SGHTA and CDR2 as FQGNSA. The trim removed 5 bases at V and 3 bases at J, leaving 2 bases unmatched. The CDR3 DNA sequence: TGTGCCAGCAGCCGTAGCGGGAGCTACAATGAGCAGTTCTTC. Translated: CASSRSGSYNEQFF.

The chain links TRBV7-2 to TRBJ2-7; weak D call: TRBD2 (6 bases). This CDR3 contains 14 residues. With 4 bases removed from V and 2 bases from J, the gap between germline ends came to 12 bases. Germline values: CDR1 SGHTA, CDR2 FQGNSA. The CDR3 DNA follows: TGTGCCAGCAGCTCCACCGCGGGGCCCTACGAGCAGTACTTC. Its protein is CASSSTAGPYEQYF.

Of note for this clonotype: A junction end diverges from the germline sequence, so it may reflect a read error. The V and J genes are TRBV2 and TRBJ2-7; D is uncertain. This CDR3 has 14 amino acids. CDR1 and CDR2 (germline): SNHLY, FYNNEI. The CDR3 is CASRSVGLSYEQCF. The DNA of the CDR3 is TGTGCCAGCAGGAGTGTGGGGTTAAGCTACGAGCAGTGCTTC.

The V call is TRBV29-1, the J call TRBJ1-2; weak D call: TRBD1 (6 bases). Germline CDR1 and CDR2: SQVTM and ANQGSEA. Trimming shortened V by 3 bases and J by 5 bases, and 13 bases separated the two germline ends. This CDR3 is built from 13 residues. The CDR3 is CSVETGTPYGYTF. The CDR3 DNA reads TGCAGCGTTGAGACCGGGACACCGTATGGCTACACCTTC.

This chain links TRBV30 with TRBJ2-7; D is unresolved. The CDR3 spans 13 residues. Germline-derived CDR1 and CDR2 are GTSNPN and SVGIG (reference sequence). Trimming shortened V by 4 bases and J by 6 bases, and 16 bases separated the two germline ends. Written as DNA, the CDR3 is TGTGCCTGGACTCCCCGATCCCTTAGCGAGCAGTACTTC. It specifies CAWTPRSLSEQYF.

The rearrangement uses TRBV7-3 and TRBJ1-5; D unclear. From germline, CDR1 is SGHTA and CDR2 FQGTGA. V was clipped by 3 bases and J by 1 base, with 13 bases between them. CDR3 length: 16 residues. CDR3 sequence reads: CASSFSDRVSNQPQHF. The CDR3 DNA follows: TGTGCCAGCAGCTTCTCAGACCGGGTGAGCAATCAGCCCCAGCATTTT.

The V and J genes are TRBV20-1 and TRBJ2-1; D is perhaps TRBD2 (6 bases). Trimming took 2 bases from V and 0 from J, leaving 8 bases between them. This CDR3 comprises 14 residues. Germline values: CDR1 DFQATT, CDR2 SNEGSKA (reference sequence). The CDR3 protein is CSARRLDSYNEQFF. As DNA, the CDR3 is TGCAGTGCTAGAAGACTAGACTCCTACAATGAGCAGTTCTTC.

The rearrangement joins TRBV7-9 to TRBJ2-3; D is ambiguous. Germline V gene sequence: CDR1 SEHNR, CDR2 FQNEAQ (reference sequence). The CDR3 runs to 13 residues. Trimming took off 5 bases at V and 2 bases at J, with 8 bases between the two ends. The CDR3 nucleotides are TGTGCCAGCAGCCGGGTCATCACAGATACGCAGTATTTT. Its protein product is CASSRVITDTQYF.

This chain connects TRBV9 to TRBJ2-2; no clear D gene. From germline, CDR1 is SGDLS and CDR2 YYNGEE. CDR3 size: 16 residues. V was cut by 1 base and J by 0 bases, with 10 bases left in between. CDR3 bases: TGTGCCAGCAGCGTAAAAAGCCCTACGAACACCGGGGAGCTGTTTTTT. Translation gives CASSVKSPTNTGELFF. The variable domain in full, completed from reference TRBV9 and TRBJ2-2, reads DSGVTQTPKHLITATGQRVTLRCSPRSGDLSVYWYQQSLDQGLQFLIQYYNGEERAKGNILERFSAQQFPDLHSELNLSSLELGDSALYFCASSVKSPTNTGELFFGEGSRLTVL.

On this clonotype itself: A much larger clone differs from this one at a single base, so this may be a read error. This chain joins TRBV6-1 and TRBJ2-7, with D possibly matching TRBD2 (6 bases). The germline V gene has CDR1 MNHNS and CDR2 SASEGT. CDR3 length: 13 amino acids. CDR3 sequence: CVSVRGGSYEQYF. CDR3 nucleotides: TGTGTCAGCGTGCGGGGCGGCTCCTACGAGCAGTACTTC.

This clonotype was recorded at least ten times. The V and J genes are TRBV7-2 and TRBJ1-5; possibly TRBD1 for D (5 bases). Germline V gene data show CDR1 as SGHTA and CDR2 as FQGNSA. V was trimmed by 5 bases and J by 6 bases, leaving 11 bases between them. The CDR3 runs to 13 residues. CDR3 amino acids: CASSPHQGQPQHF. Written as DNA, the CDR3 is TGTGCCAGCAGCCCCCATCAGGGTCAGCCCCAGCATTTT.

This clonotype appeared many times. The rearrangement links TRBV29-1 to TRBJ2-2; possibly TRBD1 for D (6 bases). CDR1 is SQVTM, CDR2 ANQGSEA, per germline. The CDR3 length is 14 residues. The V and J ends lost 8 bases and 2 bases respectively, with 15 bases between them. CDR3 coding DNA: TGCAGCACAATGGGGGACACTAACACCGGGGAGCTGTTTTTT. Translation: CSTMGDTNTGELFF.